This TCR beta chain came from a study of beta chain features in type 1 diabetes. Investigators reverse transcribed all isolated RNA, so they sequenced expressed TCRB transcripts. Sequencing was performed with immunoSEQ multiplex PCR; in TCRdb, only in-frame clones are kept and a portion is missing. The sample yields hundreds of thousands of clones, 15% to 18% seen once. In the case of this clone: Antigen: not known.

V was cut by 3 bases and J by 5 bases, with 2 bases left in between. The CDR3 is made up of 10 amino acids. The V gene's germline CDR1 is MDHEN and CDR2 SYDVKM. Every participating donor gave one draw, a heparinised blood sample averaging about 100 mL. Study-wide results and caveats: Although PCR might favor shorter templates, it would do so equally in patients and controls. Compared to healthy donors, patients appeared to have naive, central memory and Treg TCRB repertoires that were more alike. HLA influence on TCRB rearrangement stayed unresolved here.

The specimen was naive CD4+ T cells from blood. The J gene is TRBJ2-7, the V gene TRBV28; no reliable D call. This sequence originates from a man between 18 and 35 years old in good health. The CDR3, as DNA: TGTGCCAGCAGTTTCCACGAGCAGTACTTC. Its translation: CASSFHEQYF. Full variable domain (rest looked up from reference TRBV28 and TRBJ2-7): DVKVTQSSRYLVKRTGEKVFLECVQDMDHENMFWYRQDPGLGLRLIYFSYDVKMKEKGDIPEGYSVSREKKERFSLILESASTNQTSMYLCASSFHEQYFGPGTRLTVT.